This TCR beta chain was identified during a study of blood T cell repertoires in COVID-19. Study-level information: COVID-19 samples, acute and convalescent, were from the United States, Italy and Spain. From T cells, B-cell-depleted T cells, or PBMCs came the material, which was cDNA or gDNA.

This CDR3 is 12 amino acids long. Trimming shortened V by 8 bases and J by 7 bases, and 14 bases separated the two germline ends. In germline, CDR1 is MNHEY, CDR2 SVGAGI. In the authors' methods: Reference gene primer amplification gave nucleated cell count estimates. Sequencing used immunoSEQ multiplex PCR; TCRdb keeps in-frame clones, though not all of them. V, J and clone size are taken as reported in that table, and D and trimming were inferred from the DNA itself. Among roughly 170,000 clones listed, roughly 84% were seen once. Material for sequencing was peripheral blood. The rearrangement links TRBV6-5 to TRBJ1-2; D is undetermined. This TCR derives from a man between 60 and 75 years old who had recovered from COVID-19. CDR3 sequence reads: CASAPPRGGYTF. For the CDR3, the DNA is TGTGCCAGCGCTCCACCCCGGGGTGGCTACACCTTC.